This T cell receptor (beta chain) derives from a study of T cell responses to AZD1222 COVID-19 vaccine. Study observations and caveats: There were mostly white British donors and more females than males, and clonal diversity was possibly underestimated.

About this clone: What it binds is unknown.

This CDR3 has 12 residues. V was cut by 4 bases and J by 7 bases, with 11 bases left in between. The germline gives CDR1 SGDLS, CDR2 YYNGEE. Data came from immunoSEQ multiplex PCR; TCRdb stores just in-frame clones and leaves some out. The sample consists of over 95,000 clones, approximately 90% of them appearing once. This material consisted of peripheral blood, taken 28 days after the second AZD1222 dose. This chain uses TRBV9 with TRBJ1-2; D ambiguous. This TCR came from an adult who received the AZD1222 COVID-19 vaccine. The CDR3 DNA follows: TGTGCCAGCAGCTCCGAGGAGGCTGGCTACACCTTC. As protein: CASSSEEAGYTF.